The following is a T cell receptor (beta chain) sequence with its context. The antigen is not known. Germline V gene sequence: CDR1 ENHRY, CDR2 SYGVKD. CDR3 length equals 18 residues. The sample originates from a study of CXCR3-negative and CXCR3-positive naive CD8 T cells. General study results and limits: In both naive subsets diversity was comparably high, whereas memory CD8+ cells showed much lower diversity.

With 300,000 cells each, the CD8+ T cell subsets were individually sorted in triplicate. 5' RACE that incorporated UMI labels was used to prepare the TRB cDNA libraries. TCRdb reprocessed the 5' RACE reads and reports one entry per CDR3 protein, with no DNA. Here the sample table reports about 38,000 distinct CDR3 sequences. The origin of this receptor is a human donor in good health. Some clones in this sample may be carry-over from other donors' samples. Sequenced: memory CD8+ T cells from blood. The chain is built from TRBV10-3 and TRBJ2-1; TCRdb lists TRBD2, though no DNA is available to test this call. The CDR3 spells CAISESLGWTSEIVEQFF.